The sample holds one count of the clone carrying this T cell receptor (beta chain). Per germline, CDR1 SGHRS and CDR2 YFSETQ. This CDR3 spans 14 amino acids. Trimming cost V 4 bases and J 6 bases, with 15 bases left between them. The sample belongs to a study of blood T cell repertoires in COVID-19. Study-level background: T cells, B-cell-depleted T cells, or PBMCs supplied cDNA or gDNA.

Original processing methods: Estimation of nucleated cell counts was performed using reference gene primer amplification. Method: immunoSEQ multiplex PCR; TCRdb's copy keeps in-frame clones and lacks some. The V and J calls and the clone size are those of that table, but D and trimming were determined from the DNA. The table lists about 230,000 clones, around four fifths of them singletons. The sequenced material came from peripheral blood. The chain links TRBV5-1 to TRBJ2-3, with a tentative D call TRBD2 (5 bases). The clonotype was recovered from a woman aged 65 to 85 with active or convalescent COVID-19. CDR3: CASSTIVAQDTQYF. The CDR3 DNA is TGCGCCAGCAGCACCATCGTAGCGCAGGATACGCAGTATTTT.